Listed here are 25 T cell receptor beta chains from one sample, sequenced in a study of blood T cells in healthy people across ages. Next came a second PCR, run for about 6 to 12 cycles, which used a sample-barcoded 5' primer along with a J-beta primer mix. TCRdb called the 5' RACE reads again in MiXCR, with one record for every CDR3 protein. The table lists about 840,000 distinct CDR3 sequences, about 29% of them singletons. These data were also reused for a study on T cells of mothers and their children.

Sequenced input: blood. These receptors all stem from a woman aged 40 to 49 in good health.

This clonotype has at least ten counts. The CDR3 nucleotides are TGCGCCAGCAGCTCGGAACGCGAGCAGTACTTC. Translation: CASSSEREQYF. This chain uses TRBV5-1 with TRBJ2-7; D uncertain. Germline lookup yields CDR1 SGHRS and CDR2 YFSETQ. V dropped 3 bases and J dropped 6 bases, with 7 bases sitting between them. This CDR3 contains 11 residues.

This clonotype was seen a few times. At one end the junction does not follow the germline gene, possibly because of a read error. This chain uses TRBV4-2 with TRBJ2-7, with D possibly being TRBD1 (6 bases). The CDR3 sequence is 15 residues long. The V gene's germline CDR1 is LGHNA and CDR2 YNFKEQ. As DNA, the CDR3 is TGTGCCGGCAGCCAAGATTCAGGACAGCCCTACGAGCAGTACTTC. Translating it yields CAGSQDSGQPYEQYF.

This clonotype was detected ten times or more. This chain joins TRBV20-1 and TRBJ2-7; 8 bases are a match to TRBD2. V was clipped by 6 bases and J by 7 bases; unmatched bases: 5. Germline values: CDR1 DFQATT, CDR2 SNEGSKA (reference sequence). The CDR3 totals 11 residues. This chain's CDR3 is CSATGGEEQYF. The CDR3 coding sequence is TGCAGTGCGACCGGGGGGGAGGAGCAGTACTTC.

The rearrangement uses TRBV25-1 and TRBJ2-7, with TRBD1 matching 9 bases. The CDR3 has 24 residues. The germline V gene has CDR1 MGHDK and CDR2 SYGVNS. V lost 0 bases, J lost 2 bases, and 29 bases stayed unmatched. In DNA, the CDR3 is TGTGCCAGCAGTGAATATCGAGGTGTCCCAGAAATTAAGCCCGGGACAGGGACTCCCTACGAGCAGTACTTC. The encoded protein is CASSEYRGVPEIKPGTGTPYEQYF.

The gene calls are TRBV19 and TRBJ2-7, with D possibly matching TRBD2 (5 bases). Germline-derived CDR1 and CDR2 are LNHDA and SQIVND (reference sequence). This CDR3 is 12 amino acids long. With 5 bases removed from V and 5 bases from J, the gap between germline ends came to 10 bases. The CDR3 DNA reads TGTGCCAGTAGTTGGGGTAGCGACGAGCAGTACTTC. Translating gives CASSWGSDEQYF. The variable domain in full, completed from reference TRBV19 and TRBJ2-7, reads DGGITQSPKYLFRKEGQNVTLSCEQNLNHDAMYWYRQDPGQGLRLIYYSQIVNDFQKGDIAEGYSVSREKKESFPLTVTSAQKNPTAFYLCASSWGSDEQYFGPGTRLTVT.

The V gene is TRBV7-9, the J gene TRBJ2-7; D perhaps matches TRBD1 (6 bases). The CDR3 sequence is 15 residues long. CDR1 is SEHNR, CDR2 FQNEAQ, per germline (reference sequence). V lost 2 bases to trimming and J lost 2 bases, with 13 bases between them. The DNA of the CDR3 is TGTGCCAGCAGCTTATCCGGACAGCCGACCTACGAGCAGTACTTC. Protein: CASSLSGQPTYEQYF.

The rearrangement links TRBV20-1 to TRBJ2-7; 9 bases fit TRBD2. CDR3 length: 14 amino acids. Germline V gene data show CDR1 as DFQATT and CDR2 as SNEGSKA (reference sequence). V gave up 3 bases and J gave up 6 bases; unmatched junction bases: 9. The CDR3 spells CSAREAGGEGEQYF. In DNA, the CDR3 is TGCAGTGCTAGGGAAGCGGGGGGCGAAGGCGAGCAGTACTTC.

The chain employs TRBV7-8 and TRBJ1-5; D not certain. Germline CDR1 is SGHVS and CDR2 is FQNEAQ. This CDR3 has 15 amino acids. Trimming cost V 3 bases and J 0 bases, with 9 bases left between them. In DNA, the CDR3 is TGTGCCAGCAGCTTGGCTCGGTATAGCAATCAGCCCCAGCATTTT. Protein product: CASSLARYSNQPQHF.

The genes are TRBV12-3 or TRBV12-4 and TRBJ2-6; D ambiguous. V was cut by 7 bases and J by 6 bases, with 4 bases left in between. The CDR3 covers 11 residues. The CDR3 nucleotides are TGTGCCAGCACCGAGGCCAACGTCCTGACTTTC. It translates to CASTEANVLTF.

This chain links TRBV5-1 with TRBJ2-7, with TRBD2 matching over 8 bases. After removal of 0 bases from V and 0 bases from J, the junction contained 8 bases not matched to a gene. The CDR3 is 17 residues long. Per germline, CDR1 SGHRS and CDR2 YFSETQ. The CDR3 region is CASSLANSGASSYEQYF. CDR3 sequence (DNA): TGCGCCAGCAGCTTGGCAAATAGCGGGGCCAGCTCCTACGAGCAGTACTTC.

This clonotype was observed at least ten times. This chain joins TRBV29-1 and TRBJ2-7; D is unclear. The V gene lost 3 bases and the J gene lost 3 bases, with 9 bases spanning the gap. Germline CDR1 and CDR2: SQVTM and ANQGSEA. This CDR3 contains 12 residues. CDR3 in DNA: TGCAGCGTTGAGGGCAGAGACTACGAGCAGTACTTC. Translating gives CSVEGRDYEQYF.

On this clonotype: One base away lies a much larger clone, so this may be a sequencing read error. This chain connects TRBV9 to TRBJ2-5, with TRBD2 matching over 12 bases. J gave up 11 bases and V 2 bases, and 7 bases lay outside the gene matches. The CDR3 extends over 14 amino acids. Germline V CDR1 and CDR2: SGDLS, YYNGEE. The DNA for the CDR3 is TGTGCCAGCAGCGTCGGACTAGCGGGGCATGAGCAGTACTTC. Translating it yields CASSVGLAGHEQYF.

In its sample, this clonotype was seen a few times. The chain employs TRBV5-1 and TRBJ1-1; 9 positions agree with TRBD1. Looked up from germline, CDR1 is SGHRS and CDR2 is YFSETQ. This CDR3 has 16 residues. The V and J ends lost 5 bases and 6 bases, in that order; junction bases with no gene match: 14. CDR3 protein: CASRARQGGQSAEAFF. In DNA, the CDR3 is TGCGCCAGCAGAGCCCGACAGGGGGGACAAAGCGCTGAAGCTTTCTTT.

As for this clonotype: Possible read error: a much larger clone is one base away. The chain joins TRBV29-1 to TRBJ1-2; a possible D gene is TRBD1 (6 bases). Germline loops: CDR1 SQVTM, CDR2 ANQGSEA. V lost 6 bases to trimming and J lost 7 bases, with 24 bases between them. The CDR3 has 15 amino acids. The CDR3 loop reads CSVYEGGGGCSGYTF. In DNA, the CDR3 is TGCAGCGTCTATGAAGGAGGGGGGGGATGCTCTGGCTACACCTTC. Using reference TRBV29-1 and TRBJ1-2 for the parts outside the CDR3, the full variable domain is SAVISQKPSRDICQRGTSLTIQCQVDSQVTMMFWYRQQPGQSLTLIATANQGSEATYESGFVIDKFPISRPNLTFSTLTVSNMSPEDSSIYLCSVYEGGGGCSGYTFGSGTRLTVV.

Only a few counts were recorded for this clonotype. The V gene is TRBV6-1, the J gene TRBJ1-2; TRBD1 is a possible D gene (5 bases). The germline V and J ends were trimmed by 7 bases and 8 bases, with 14 bases remaining between them. The CDR3 length is 12 residues. Germline loops: CDR1 MNHNS, CDR2 SASEGT. This chain's CDR3 is CASNQGPGGYTF. Written as DNA, the CDR3 is TGTGCCAGCAACCAGGGACCGGGGGGCTACACCTTC.

This sequence joins TRBV4-3 and TRBJ1-4, with 8 bases that match TRBD1. The junction had 8 bases not matched to a gene; V was cut back by 3 bases and J by 8 bases. Germline CDR1 and CDR2: LGHNA and YSLEER. This CDR3 spans 15 amino acids. The CDR3 reads CASSHAGTGREKLFF. CDR3 DNA: TGCGCCAGCAGCCACGCCGGGACAGGAAGAGAAAAACTGTTTTTT.

This clonotype was seen only a few times. The V and J genes are TRBV20-1 and TRBJ2-7; tentatively, D is TRBD1 (6 bases). The CDR3 extends over 14 amino acids. Trimming cost V 0 bases and J 3 bases, with 12 bases left between them. Germline CDR1 reads DFQATT; CDR2 reads SNEGSKA (reference sequence). DNA of the CDR3: TGCAGTGCTAGAGACCCAGGGGCAAACTACGAGCAGTACTTC. Translation gives CSARDPGANYEQYF.

This clonotype was seen only a few times. The chain employs TRBV12-3 or TRBV12-4 and TRBJ1-1; the D gene is possibly TRBD1 (5 bases). The CDR3 totals 13 residues. Trimming removed 6 bases from V and 7 bases from J, with 15 bases in between. The CDR3 sequence: CASSLGVTIEAFF. The CDR3 nucleotides are TGTGCCAGCAGCTTGGGGGTTACTATTGAAGCTTTCTTT.

A single count supports this clonotype. The genes are TRBV29-1 and TRBJ2-1; D possibly matches TRBD1 or TRBD2 (6 bases each). This CDR3 contains 15 residues. The germline CDR1 and CDR2 sequences are SQVTM and ANQGSEA. Trimming pared 6 bases from V and 9 bases from J, leaving 24 bases between. The CDR3 here is CSVHSGGRAQGEQFF. The CDR3 bases are TGCAGCGTGCATTCCGGGGGCAGGGCCCAAGGTGAGCAGTTCTTC.

The chain employs TRBV6-2 or TRBV6-3 and TRBJ2-5; 7 nucleotides line up with TRBD1. This CDR3 has 15 amino acids. Germline lookup yields CDR1 MNHEY and CDR2 SVGEGT. The ends lost 6 bases at V and 4 bases at J; junction bases unmatched: 11. The CDR3 loop is CASRDGTASGETQYF. In DNA form, the CDR3 reads TGTGCCAGCAGAGACGGGACAGCCTCCGGAGAGACCCAGTACTTC.

The chain couples TRBV20-1 to TRBJ2-3, with D hard to call. Germline loops: CDR1 DFQATT, CDR2 SNEGSKA (reference sequence). CDR3 size: 15 residues. The V gene lost 5 bases and the J gene lost 3 bases, with 18 bases spanning the gap. This CDR3 reads CSAPSRPGSTDTQYF. CDR3 DNA: TGCAGTGCTCCCTCCCGTCCGGGTAGTACAGATACGCAGTATTTT.

As concerns this clonotype: A much more abundant neighbour one base away suggests this may be a read error. V usage is TRBV5-5 and J usage is TRBJ2-3; D ambiguous. V was cut by 6 bases and J by 2 bases, with 4 bases left in between. Germline values: CDR1 SGHKS, CDR2 YYEKEE (reference sequence). The length of the CDR3 is 11 residues. CDR3 amino acids: CASTHTDTQYF. CDR3 in DNA: TGTGCCAGCACCCACACAGATACGCAGTATTTT.

Turning to this clonotype: A single base separates this from a much larger clone, so it may be a read error. The chain recombines TRBV7-2 with TRBJ2-5, with D maybe TRBD1 (6 bases). This CDR3 contains 15 residues. Deletions cut 8 bases from V and 4 bases from J, with 20 bases between. The germline CDR1 and CDR2 sequences are SGHTA and FQGNSA. CDR3 DNA: TGTGCCAGCCAACTACAGCAGGGGCCTCCAGAGACCCAGTACTTC. Its translation is CASQLQQGPPETQYF.

The J gene is TRBJ2-1, the V gene TRBV7-2; D ambiguous. This CDR3 has 14 residues. Germline V gives CDR1 SGHTA, CDR2 FQGNSA. The ends were cut back, 0 bases at V and 6 bases at J, with 9 bases in the middle. The CDR3 region has the DNA TGTGCCAGCAGCTTAGCTCGCCTGGGCAATGAGCAGTTCTTC. Its translation is CASSLARLGNEQFF.

The J gene is TRBJ2-1, the V gene TRBV5-1; D is possibly TRBD2 (5 bases). Germline assignment: CDR1 SGHRS and CDR2 YFSETQ. Trimming cost V 0 bases and J 3 bases, with 10 bases left between them. The CDR3 contains 15 residues. For the CDR3, the DNA is TGCGCCAGCAGCTTGGCCCGAACTAGCTACAATGAGCAGTTCTTC. Its translation: CASSLARTSYNEQFF.